This TCR beta chain was sequenced during a study of T cells in Graves' hyperthyroidism and ophthalmopathy (dated by TCRdb to between 2017 and 2020). With regard to the full study: Peripheral blood samples were taken at the time of initial diagnosis, prior to any treatment. To identify distinguishing TCR V-J signatures, a discovery cohort of 100 patients was used, comprising 43 with Graves' ophthalmopathy and 57 with stable Graves' hyperthyroidism. Once sampling was done, hyperthyroidism patients were given methimazole at a starting dose of 30 mg daily, whereas ophthalmopathy patients were given high-dose intravenous methylprednisolone. Whether ophthalmopathy could be predicted prospectively was tested in an independent validation cohort made up of fewer than 20 hyperthyroidism patients plus 17 patients who later progressed to ophthalmopathy. The approximately 100 discovery patients were randomly split 7:3 into training and test sets. Thyroid tissue and blood T-cell repertoires from roughly six Graves' hyperthyroidism patients were also compared in the study. According to the paper, TCR Vbeta CDR3 sequencing was carried out on over 130 peripheral blood samples, which came from 40 to 45 ophthalmopathy, fewer than 80 hyperthyroidism and roughly 17 progressor patients. Here is what the overall study found, with its caveats: In cross-validation, a model built on a 13 V-J signature told ophthalmopathy apart from stable hyperthyroidism with over 85% sensitivity and roughly 83% specificity, and in testing the same model reached 80%/75%. In validation, the model predicted progression to ophthalmopathy with 55% to 71% sensitivity and over 72% specificity, a median of 6.5 months before onset. Blood samples also contained most of the expanded thyroid clonotypes (frequency above 0.001), which suggests that blood repertoires may reflect thyroid immune responses. Sample size was not statistically predetermined, and investigators were not blinded to group allocation.

TCR beta CDR3 regions were amplified from RNA transcripts. The TCR CDR3 was subjected to a first round of RT-PCR using the HTBI primer set and the Qiagen OneStep RT-PCR kit. The libraries were constructed in a second round of multiplex PCR and then size-selected and purified. Paired-end sequencing of the libraries was performed with 100 bp reads on an Illumina HiSeq2000. The authors' pipeline ran thus. SOAPnuke was used to process the raw data, throwing out any read that contained adapters or uncalled bases, had a mean Phred below 15, or lacked an exact constant-primer or identifier match. COPE v1.2.5 was used to merge the high-quality paired reads, and each unique nucleotide sequence was defined as a clonotype. Clonotypes were aligned to IMGT TRBV, TRBD and TRBJ reference segments using MiTCR v1.1. Only V-J combinations with frequency above 0.0001, covering 99.2% of repertoires, were analysed. A TCS score was defined as the ratio of F50 (clonal expansion) to E x V (chaos), with BLOSUM62-based TCRdist applied between CDR3 peptides within each V-J. Welch's t-statistics and random forest reduced some 510 V-J features to some 14, which were used in a naive Bayes classifier (R e1071). TCRdb reprocessed the public reads (quality trimming at Q25 with fastp, clone calling with MiXCR) and kept in-frame beta chains. Duplicate CDR3 protein sequences are folded into a single record with the most common DNA and genes. TCRdb, not the original authors, processed these V and J calls. The sample data list fewer than 800,000 distinct CDR3 sequences, and less than 20% of these were observed just once. The ten largest clonotypes hold 8.4% of the sample.

The germline V gene (reference sequence) provides CDR1 MNHNY and CDR2 SVGAGI. Clipping removes 0 bases from V and 6 bases from J, with 9 as the unmatched junction base count. Inclusive of the bounding cysteine and phenylalanine, the CDR3 is 17 residues long. CDR3 DNA only is kept here, 51 bases in frame from base 1. This clonotype was seen many times. Its antigen is not yet known. Base quality data are lacking; no much larger clone is found one base away. Stable Graves' hyperthyroidism was defined as the absence of progression to ophthalmopathy over 18 months of follow-up. Hyperthyroidism patients were newly diagnosed, had a disease duration of under 2 months, and were aged 18 to 65 years. Exclusion was applied to patients with uncontrolled infections, other autoimmune diseases, pregnancy or lactation. Diagnoses were established on the basis of clinical symptoms, serum thyroxine and TRAb, thyroid ultrasound, and orbital computed tomography. Ficoll-Paque density gradient centrifugation was used to isolate PBMCs from around 9.1 ml of fresh peripheral blood. Total RNA was extracted with Trizol reagent, and quality was checked on an Agilent 2100 Bioanalyzer.

The source is a young man with Graves' hyperthyroidism. The material sequenced was blood. Recombination joined TRBV6-6 with TRBJ2-1, and TRBD2 matches 9 of the central bases. The CDR3 reads CASSYSRTSVRGNEQFF. The DNA sequence reads TGTGCCAGCAGTTACTCCAGGACTAGCGTGAGGGGCAATGAGCAGTTCTTC.